What follows is one TCR beta chain and its context. The antigen this receptor binds is unknown. No much larger clonotype is one base removed from it; base qualities were not supplied. Libraries came from 5' RACE. Instrument used: Illumina HiSeq 2500. The second PCR ran for roughly 7 to 12 cycles and used a J-beta primer mix along with a sample-barcoded 5' primer. Each TCR beta cDNA molecule received a unique molecular identifier from a template-switch 5' adaptor carrying 12 random nucleotides. Each sample yielded at least 3 million CDR3-containing paired-end reads. First-strand cDNA synthesis was performed from all RNA using the Mint cDNA synthesis kit, with priming by a TRBC-specific oligonucleotide. After uracil-DNA glycosylase treatment, a first 18-cycle PCR used universal primers M1SS and BC2_uni_R on all cDNA. Under the source paper's analysis protocol: For normalization, 1 million high-quality reads, each with a distinct molecular identifier, were randomly selected from each sample. Reads sharing molecular identifiers were discarded rather than binned into consensus sequences. CDR3 identification, clonotype clustering and error correction used MiTCR with a Q25 quality threshold and the strictest error-elimination algorithm. A nonparametric unseen species model using Euler transformation provided a lower-bound estimate of total TCR beta diversity. TCRdb reworked the public reads: Q25 trimming with fastp, MiXCR clone assembly, productive beta chains retained. Rows matching on CDR3 protein sequence are summarized as one entry with the most common DNA and genes. For this entry, the V and J calls and clone size follow TCRdb and not the study's own pipeline. The sample table holds roughly 1.6 million distinct CDR3 sequences, of which about 35% were seen once. Of the sample, around 11% is held by the ten largest clones.

CDR1 and CDR2 were assigned from the germline V gene as ENHRY and SYGVKD. Unmatched junction bases come to 3, with V trimmed by 4 bases and J by 4 bases. The CDR3 sequence holds 13 residues, the cysteine and phenylalanine included. Only the CDR3 DNA stays, 39 bases, in frame from base 1. This entry is derived from a study of blood T cells in healthy people across ages (dated by TCRdb to 2015 to 2017). With regard to the full study: In model experiments, roughly one uniquely barcoded TCR beta cDNA molecule per two T cells was captured by template switching. Age-related changes in TCR beta repertoire diversity were measured in the study by deep sequencing normalized with unique cDNA molecular identifiers. For two donors (one aged 18 to 30 and one aged 80 or older), the study analyzed two additional independent replicas of 1 million unique cDNA reads from the same blood draw. To avoid experimental bias, donors of different ages were randomly spread across the sequencing lanes. The donors were split into four age groups: young (average 16 years), middle-aged (roughly 42), aged (approximately 59) and long-lived (about 82).

Systemically healthy Caucasian individuals from Russia, some 40 in total and aged roughly 6 to 95 years, were included as donors. Each donor gave around 9 milliliters of peripheral blood, collected into EDTA-treated Vacutainer tubes. Ficoll-Paque density-gradient centrifugation was used to isolate PBMCs, with at least 6.5 million obtained per sample. Total RNA was extracted from PBMCs with Trizol reagent, with at least 5.5 micrograms obtained per sample. For every donor, an aliquot of PBMCs went through flow cytometry to measure the percentages of naive CD45RAhigh/CD27high T cells. Broad study findings and their caveats: The CMV infection status of donors was not known, potentially confounding age-related changes in expanded clonotypes. Bulk unsorted PBMC profiling prevented conclusive comparison of naive and antigen-experienced compartments. As age increased, observed TCR beta diversity per million T cells dropped in a roughly linear way, and a significant reduction was already evident by age about 36. Observed TCR beta diversity correlated strongly with the percentage of naive T cells measured by flow cytometry. Estimates of total diversity based on one million sequenced T cells were considered lower bounds and underestimates. Compared with the aged group, the long-lived group had more naive CD4+ T cells, fewer expanded clones and increased TCR diversity, a pattern suggesting age selection.

The receptor chain draws on TRBV10-3 and TRBJ1-1, with TRBD1 identical over 7 junction bases. The specimen sequenced was blood. The receptor was isolated from a woman between 25 and 40 years old in good health. The nucleotides are TGTGCCATCAGTGGTGAGGGGGCCACTGAAGCTTTCTTT. Its protein product is CAISGEGATEAFF.